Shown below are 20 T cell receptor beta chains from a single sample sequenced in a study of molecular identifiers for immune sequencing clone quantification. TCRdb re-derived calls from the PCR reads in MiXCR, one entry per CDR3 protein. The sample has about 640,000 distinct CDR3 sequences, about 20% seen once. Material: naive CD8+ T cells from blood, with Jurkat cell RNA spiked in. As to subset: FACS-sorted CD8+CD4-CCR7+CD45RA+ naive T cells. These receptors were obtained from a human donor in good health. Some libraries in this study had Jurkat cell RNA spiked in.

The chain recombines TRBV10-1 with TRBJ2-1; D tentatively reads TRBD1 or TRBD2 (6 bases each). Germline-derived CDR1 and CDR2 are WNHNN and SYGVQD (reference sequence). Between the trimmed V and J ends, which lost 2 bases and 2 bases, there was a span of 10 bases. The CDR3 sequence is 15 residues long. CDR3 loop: CASSERGPPYNEQFF. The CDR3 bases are TGCGCCAGCAGTGAGCGGGGGCCCCCCTACAATGAGCAGTTCTTC.

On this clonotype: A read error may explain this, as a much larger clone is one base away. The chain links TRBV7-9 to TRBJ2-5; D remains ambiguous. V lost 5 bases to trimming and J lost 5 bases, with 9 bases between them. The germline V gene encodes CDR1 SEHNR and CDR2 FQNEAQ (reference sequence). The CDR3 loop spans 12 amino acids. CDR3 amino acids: CASSQRLETQYF. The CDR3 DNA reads TGTGCCAGCAGCCAACGGCTTGAGACCCAGTACTTC.

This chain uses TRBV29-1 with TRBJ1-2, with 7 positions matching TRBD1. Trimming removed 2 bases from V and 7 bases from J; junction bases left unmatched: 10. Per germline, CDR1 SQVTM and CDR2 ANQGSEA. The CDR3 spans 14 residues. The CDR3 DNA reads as TGCAGCGTTGAATTTCAGACAGGGACCCCTGGCTACACCTTC. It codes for CSVEFQTGTPGYTF.

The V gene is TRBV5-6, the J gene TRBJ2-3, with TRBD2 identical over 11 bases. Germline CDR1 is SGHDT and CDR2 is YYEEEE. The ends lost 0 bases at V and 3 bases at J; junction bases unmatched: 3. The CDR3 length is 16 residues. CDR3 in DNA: TGTGCCAGCAGCTTGGCACTAGCGGGAGAAACAGATACGCAGTATTTT. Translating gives CASSLALAGETDTQYF.

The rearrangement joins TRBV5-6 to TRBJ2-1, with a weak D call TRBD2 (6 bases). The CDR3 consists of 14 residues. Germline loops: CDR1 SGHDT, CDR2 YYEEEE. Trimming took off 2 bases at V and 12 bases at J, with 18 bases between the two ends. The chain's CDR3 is CASSLGTPGDGQFF. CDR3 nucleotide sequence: TGTGCCAGCAGCTTAGGCACGCCGGGGGATGGGCAGTTCTTC.

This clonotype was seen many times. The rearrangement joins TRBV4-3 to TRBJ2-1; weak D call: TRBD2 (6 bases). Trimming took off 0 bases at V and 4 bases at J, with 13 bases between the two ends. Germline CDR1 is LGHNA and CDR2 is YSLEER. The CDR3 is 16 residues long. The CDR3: CASSQETGVTYNEQFF. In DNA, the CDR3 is TGCGCCAGCAGCCAAGAAACGGGGGTGACGTACAATGAGCAGTTCTTC.

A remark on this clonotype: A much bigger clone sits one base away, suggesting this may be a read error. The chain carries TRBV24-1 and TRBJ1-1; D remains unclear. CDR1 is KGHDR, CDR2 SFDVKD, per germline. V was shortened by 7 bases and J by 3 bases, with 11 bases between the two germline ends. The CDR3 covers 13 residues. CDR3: CATRDGGHTEAFF. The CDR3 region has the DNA TGTGCCACCAGAGACGGCGGCCACACTGAAGCTTTCTTT.

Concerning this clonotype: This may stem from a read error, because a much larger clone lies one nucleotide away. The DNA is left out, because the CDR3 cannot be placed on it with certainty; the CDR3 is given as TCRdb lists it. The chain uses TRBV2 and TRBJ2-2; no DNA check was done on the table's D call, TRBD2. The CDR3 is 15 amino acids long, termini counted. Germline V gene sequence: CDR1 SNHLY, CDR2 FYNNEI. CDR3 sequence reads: CACSSSGLVIGELFF.

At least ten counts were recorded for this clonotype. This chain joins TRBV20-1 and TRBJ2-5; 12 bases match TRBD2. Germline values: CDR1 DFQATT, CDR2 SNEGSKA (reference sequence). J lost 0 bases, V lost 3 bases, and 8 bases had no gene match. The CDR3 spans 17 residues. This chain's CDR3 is CSASSLAGGRNQETQYF. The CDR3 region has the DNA TGCAGTGCTAGTAGCCTAGCGGGGGGGCGAAACCAAGAGACCCAGTACTTC.

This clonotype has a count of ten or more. The CDR3 here is CASSSADVPYEQYF. The DNA of the CDR3 is TGTGCCAGCAGCTCGGCGGATGTACCCTACGAGCAGTACTTC. The rearrangement joins TRBV5-4 to TRBJ2-7; no firm D call. The CDR3 loop spans 14 amino acids. Trimming shortened V by 3 bases and J by 2 bases, and 12 bases separated the two germline ends. Germline-derived CDR1 and CDR2 are SGHNT and YYREEE (reference sequence).

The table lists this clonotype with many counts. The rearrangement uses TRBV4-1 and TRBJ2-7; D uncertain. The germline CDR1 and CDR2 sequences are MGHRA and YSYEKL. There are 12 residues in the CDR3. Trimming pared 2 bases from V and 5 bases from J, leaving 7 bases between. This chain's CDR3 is CASSQLGDEQYF. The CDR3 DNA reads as TGCGCCAGCAGCCAACTAGGCGACGAGCAGTACTTC.

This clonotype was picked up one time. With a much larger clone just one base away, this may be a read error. CDR3 sequence (DNA): TGTGCCAGCAGTTACGACAGGAACAATCAGCCCCAGCATTTT. Translated, it gives CASSYDRNNQPQHF. The chain is built from TRBV27 and TRBJ1-5, with TRBD1 as a possible D gene (6 bases). The CDR3 is 14 residues long. V shed 4 bases and J shed 3 bases, with 10 bases lying between them. Germline loops: CDR1 MNHEY, CDR2 SMNVEV (reference sequence).

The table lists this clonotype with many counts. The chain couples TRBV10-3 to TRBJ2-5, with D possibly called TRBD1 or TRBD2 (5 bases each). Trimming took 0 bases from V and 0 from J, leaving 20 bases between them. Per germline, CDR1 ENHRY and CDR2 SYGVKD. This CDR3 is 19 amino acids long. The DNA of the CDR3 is TGTGCCATCAGTGAGTCGAATCCAGGGACCCTTCTTTACCAAGAGACCCAGTACTTC. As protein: CAISESNPGTLLYQETQYF.

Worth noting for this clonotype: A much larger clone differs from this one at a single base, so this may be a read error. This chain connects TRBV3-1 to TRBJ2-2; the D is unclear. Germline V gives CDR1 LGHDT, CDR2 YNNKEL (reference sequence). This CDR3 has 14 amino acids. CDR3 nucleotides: TGTGCCGGCAGCGCGAATCTTGTTACCGGGGAGCTGTTTTTT. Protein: CAGSANLVTGELFF.

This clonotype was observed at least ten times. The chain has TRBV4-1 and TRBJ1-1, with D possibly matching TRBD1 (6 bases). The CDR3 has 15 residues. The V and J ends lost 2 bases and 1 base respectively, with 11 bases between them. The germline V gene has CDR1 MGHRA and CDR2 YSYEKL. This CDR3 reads CASSQTQGRNTEAFF. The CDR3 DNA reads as TGCGCCAGCAGCCAAACACAGGGAAGGAACACTGAAGCTTTCTTT.

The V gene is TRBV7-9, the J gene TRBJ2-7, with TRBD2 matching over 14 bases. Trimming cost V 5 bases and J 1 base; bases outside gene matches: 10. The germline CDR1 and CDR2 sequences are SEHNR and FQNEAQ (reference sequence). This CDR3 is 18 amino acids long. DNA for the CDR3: TGTGCCAGCAGCCCAGGGACTAGCGGGAGTATTGTGTCCTACGAGCAGTACTTC. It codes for CASSPGTSGSIVSYEQYF.

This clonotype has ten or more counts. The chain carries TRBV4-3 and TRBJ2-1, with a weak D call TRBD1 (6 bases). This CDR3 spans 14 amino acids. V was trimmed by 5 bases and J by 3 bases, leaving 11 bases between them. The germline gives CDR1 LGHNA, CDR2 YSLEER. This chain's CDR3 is CASSFRQDYNEQFF. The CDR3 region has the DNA TGCGCCAGCAGCTTCCGACAGGACTACAATGAGCAGTTCTTC.

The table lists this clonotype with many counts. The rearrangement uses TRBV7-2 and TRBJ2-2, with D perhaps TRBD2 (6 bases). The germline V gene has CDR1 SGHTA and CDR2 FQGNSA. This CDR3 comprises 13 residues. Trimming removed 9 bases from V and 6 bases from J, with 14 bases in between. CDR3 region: CASGEDSAGELFF. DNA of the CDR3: TGTGCCAGTGGGGAGGATTCGGCCGGGGAGCTGTTTTTT.

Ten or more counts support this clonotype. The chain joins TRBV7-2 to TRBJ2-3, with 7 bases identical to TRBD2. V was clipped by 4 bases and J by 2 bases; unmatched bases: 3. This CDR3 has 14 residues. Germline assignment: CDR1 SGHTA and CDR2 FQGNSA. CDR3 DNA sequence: TGTGCCAGCAGCTCCCTAGCGGACACAGATACGCAGTATTTT. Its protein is CASSSLADTDTQYF.

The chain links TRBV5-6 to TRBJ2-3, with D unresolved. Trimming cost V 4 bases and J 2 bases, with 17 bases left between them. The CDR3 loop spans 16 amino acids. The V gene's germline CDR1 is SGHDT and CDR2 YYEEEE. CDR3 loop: CASSVAGGSNTDTQYF. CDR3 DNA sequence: TGTGCCAGCAGCGTGGCTGGCGGCAGCAACACAGATACGCAGTATTTT.